This T cell receptor beta chain was recovered during a study of OX40 agonist ivuxolimab in advanced cancers. Across the study: Ivuxolimab was delivered to patients intravenously every 2 weeks at doses spanning 0.01 to 10 mg/kg. Those enrolled were about 80% male, with a mean age of approximately 60 years and ages from about 20 to 90.

Overall study results and limits: Those patients achieving a partial response at 0.1-3.0 mg/kg showed among the lowest clonal expansion. Mean expanded clone counts were higher in CD8+ than CD4+ T cells.

The length of the CDR3 is 14 residues. Trimming stripped 6 bases from V and 3 bases from J, with 12 bases between. Looked up from germline, CDR1 is MNHNY and CDR2 is SVGAGI (reference sequence). The assay was immunoSEQ multiplex PCR, and TCRdb's table has in-frame clones only and misses some. The sample lists fewer than 95,000 clones; about four fifths were seen once. On this clone: Its matching antigen is unknown.

The source is an adult with an advanced solid tumor such as melanoma, head and neck, liver or kidney cancer. This chain connects TRBV6-6 to TRBJ1-3; maybe TRBD1 (6 bases). This specimen was CD4+ or CD8+ T cells sorted from blood, taken in a trial of the OX40 agonist ivuxolimab. CDR3 in DNA: TGTGCCAGCAGAACAGGGTGGGTTGGAAACACCATATATTTT. As protein: CASRTGWVGNTIYF.